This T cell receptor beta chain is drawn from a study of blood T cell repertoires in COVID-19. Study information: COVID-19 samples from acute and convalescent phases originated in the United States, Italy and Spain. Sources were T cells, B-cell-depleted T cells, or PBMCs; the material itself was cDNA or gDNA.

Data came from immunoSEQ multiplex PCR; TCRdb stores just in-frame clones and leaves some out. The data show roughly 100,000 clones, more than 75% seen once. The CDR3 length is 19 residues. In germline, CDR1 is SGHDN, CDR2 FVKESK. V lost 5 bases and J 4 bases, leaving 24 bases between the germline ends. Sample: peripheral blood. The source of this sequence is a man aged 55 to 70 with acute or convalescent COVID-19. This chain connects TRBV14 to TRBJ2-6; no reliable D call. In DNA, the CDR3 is TGTGCCAGCAGCTCTTTAAGGCGCAGCGCAAACGTGGGGGCCAACGTCCTGACTTTC. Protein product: CASSSLRRSANVGANVLTF.